What follows are 31 T cell receptor beta chains derived from one specimen sequenced in a study of T cells in Graves' hyperthyroidism and ophthalmopathy. Using RNA transcripts as the source, TCR beta CDR3 regions were amplified. TCR CDR3 underwent first-round RT-PCR with the HTBI primer set. Using its own MiXCR run on the multiplex PCR reads, TCRdb lists one record per CDR3 protein. The table includes nearly 750,000 distinct CDR3 sequences, under 45% detected once. Sequencing was done on a sample of blood. These receptors came from a woman between 40 and 50 years old with Graves' hyperthyroidism.

This clonotype has only a few counts. The CDR3 nucleotides are TGTGCCAGCAAAGCTTTGGATAATGGCTACACCTTC. Translated: CASKALDNGYTF. V gene TRBV6-2 or TRBV6-3 combines with J gene TRBJ1-2; no reliable D call. This CDR3 spans 12 amino acids. CDR1 is MNHEY and CDR2 is SVGEGT in the germline V gene. V was cut by 7 bases and J by 6 bases, with 12 bases left in between.

V usage is TRBV25-1 and J usage is TRBJ1-2; 7 bases match TRBD1. V was clipped by 5 bases and J by 8 bases; unmatched bases: 14. Per germline, CDR1 MGHDK and CDR2 SYGVNS. CDR3 length equals 15 residues. As DNA, the CDR3 is TGTGCCAGCAGTCCGGTAGGGGGCCTGTCTCGCGGCTACACCTTC. Amino acid sequence: CASSPVGGLSRGYTF.

For this clonotype: At one end the junction does not follow the germline gene, possibly because of a read error. The gene calls are TRBV10-3 and TRBJ1-1; 10 bases agree with TRBD1. Germline CDR1 and CDR2: ENHRY and SYGVKD. This CDR3 is 14 amino acids long. The CDR3 region is CAISEGQGGPEAFF. The CDR3 nucleotides read TGTGCCATCAGTGAAGGACAGGGGGGACCTGAAGCTTTCTTC.

This chain connects TRBV4-3 to TRBJ1-1; D gene uncertain. V lost 0 bases to trimming and J lost 0 bases, with 17 bases between them. Germline values: CDR1 LGHNA, CDR2 YSLEER. The CDR3 is 18 residues long. The CDR3 DNA sequence: TGCGCCAGCAGCCAAGAGTGGGAGACCAGCTCCATGAACACTGAAGCTTTCTTT. Amino acid sequence: CASSQEWETSSMNTEAFF.

This clonotype occurred many times. J is TRBJ2-5 and V is TRBV4-3; possible D gene TRBD1, 5 bases. The CDR3 consists of 14 residues. CDR1 and CDR2 (germline): LGHNA, YSLEER. Trimming cost V 1 base and J 2 bases, with 8 bases left between them. The CDR3, as DNA: TGCGCCAGCAGCCAAGGACAGCAGCAAGAGACCCAGTACTTC. As protein: CASSQGQQQETQYF.

This clonotype has just a few counts. The chain joins TRBV6-5 to TRBJ1-1; D is uncertain. V lost 7 bases, J lost 2 bases, and 14 bases lay in between. CDR1 is MNHEY, CDR2 SVGAGI, per germline. The CDR3 runs to 14 residues. The CDR3 DNA sequence: TGTGCCAGCATACAACTTACAGCCAACACTGAAGCTTTCTTT. This gives the protein CASIQLTANTEAFF.

The chain employs TRBV12-3 or TRBV12-4 and TRBJ1-2; TRBD1 is a possible D gene (6 bases). Trimming left V 1 base short and J 6 bases short, with 15 bases between. The CDR3 sequence is 15 residues long. The CDR3: CASSLGGPGANGYTF. CDR3 coding DNA: TGTGCCAGCAGTTTAGGGGGGCCGGGGGCAAATGGCTACACCTTC.

Regarding this clonotype: The conserved final phenylalanine or tryptophan is absent from the CDR3, which likely points to a read error. This rearrangement joins TRBV29-1 to TRBJ1-1; possible D gene TRBD1, 5 bases. CDR1 and CDR2 (germline): SQVTM, ANQGSEA. CDR3 length equals 11 residues. V was trimmed by 3 bases and J by 4 bases, leaving 6 bases between them. CDR3 amino acids: CSVDRATEAFL. The CDR3 DNA reads as TGCAGCGTTGACAGGGCCACTGAAGCTTTCCTT.

The chain employs TRBV24-1 and TRBJ2-1, with 8 bases identical to TRBD2. Unmatched junction bases numbered 17, after V lost 6 bases and J lost 8 bases. CDR1 and CDR2 from the germline V gene are KGHDR and SFDVKD. The length of the CDR3 is 17 residues. The CDR3: CATSNYPTSGLPDEQFF. The CDR3 DNA reads as TGTGCCACCAGTAATTATCCTACTAGCGGCTTACCTGATGAGCAGTTCTTC.

This clonotype was seen a few times. The chain uses TRBV6-5 and TRBJ1-1; D might be TRBD1 (5 bases). The V gene's germline CDR1 is MNHEY and CDR2 SVGAGI. The length of the CDR3 is 13 residues. V was cut by 6 bases and J by 1 base, with 9 bases left in between. CDR3 in DNA: TGTGCCAGCAGACTCACAGGGAACACTGAAGCTTTCTTT. This gives the protein CASRLTGNTEAFF.

The gene calls are TRBV28 and TRBJ1-2, with D unresolved. CDR3 length: 13 amino acids. Trimming removed 3 bases from V and 8 bases from J, with 13 bases in between. Germline CDR1 is MDHEN and CDR2 is SYDVKM. Here the CDR3 reads CASSLIQTRGYTF. The DNA of the CDR3 is TGTGCCAGCAGTTTGATACAGACGCGGGGCTACACCTTC.

At least ten counts were recorded for this clonotype. The rearrangement joins TRBV14 to TRBJ2-7; D gene unclear. Germline CDR1 reads SGHDN; CDR2 reads FVKESK. The CDR3 spans 12 residues. The ends were cut back, 6 bases at V and 4 bases at J, with 10 bases in the middle. The CDR3 bases are TGTGCCAGCAGTGTTGGATTTTACGAGCAGTACTTC. Its translation: CASSVGFYEQYF. Complete variable domain (other parts from reference TRBV14 and TRBJ2-7): EAGVTQFPSHSVIEKGQTVTLRCDPISGHDNLYWYRRVMGKEIKFLLHFVKESKQDESGMPNNRFLAERTGGTYSTLKVQPAELEDSGVYFCASSVGFYEQYFGPGTRLTVT.

The rearrangement joins TRBV10-3 to TRBJ2-7; unclear D gene. CDR3 length: 15 residues. V was trimmed by 0 bases and J by 3 bases, leaving 12 bases between them. In germline, CDR1 is ENHRY, CDR2 SYGVKD. CDR3 in DNA: TGTGCCATCAGTGAGTCGCCTCGCGACGTCTACGAGCAGTACTTC. Translating it yields CAISESPRDVYEQYF.

The chain links TRBV4-1 to TRBJ2-7, with 8 bases matching TRBD1. The CDR3 spans 15 residues. The germline gives CDR1 MGHRA, CDR2 YSYEKL. V was clipped by 2 bases and J by 6 bases; unmatched bases: 9. The CDR3 loop is CASSQYLTGDVEQYF. In DNA form, the CDR3 reads TGCGCCAGCAGCCAATATCTGACAGGGGATGTCGAGCAGTACTTC.

V is TRBV19 and J is TRBJ1-3; 10 nucleotides line up with TRBD1. After removal of 5 bases from V and 8 bases from J, the junction contained 6 bases not matched to a gene. Germline CDR1 is LNHDA and CDR2 is SQIVND (reference sequence). This CDR3 is built from 14 residues. The CDR3 sequence: CASSSGQGLDTIYF. CDR3 DNA sequence: TGTGCCAGTAGTTCGGGACAGGGGTTAGACACCATATATTTT.

This chain links TRBV12-3 or TRBV12-4 with TRBJ2-6, with D uncertain. Trimming cost V 2 bases and J 0 bases, with 5 bases left between them. This CDR3 has 15 amino acids. The CDR3 here is CASSLYSSGANVLTF. The CDR3 DNA reads TGTGCCAGCAGTTTATATTCCTCTGGGGCCAACGTCCTGACTTTC.

V usage is TRBV6-8 and J usage is TRBJ2-7; 7 bases align to TRBD1. The ends lost 5 bases at V and 0 bases at J; junction bases unmatched: 13. CDR3 length: 17 amino acids. Germline CDR1 and CDR2: MNHGY and SAAAGT. CDR3 DNA sequence: TGTGCCAGCAGTCCCGAACAGGGGTACGCTCGCTCCTACGAGCAGTACTTC. This translates into CASSPEQGYARSYEQYF.

A few counts support this clonotype. This chain connects TRBV7-9 to TRBJ2-7; D ambiguous. Germline V gives CDR1 SEHNR, CDR2 FQNEAQ (reference sequence). V dropped 5 bases and J dropped 0 bases, with 20 bases sitting between them. CDR3 length equals 17 residues. The CDR3, as DNA: TGTGCCAGCAGCCCGGAACCCCACGGAAGGGCCTCCTACGAGCAGTACTTC. Its protein product is CASSPEPHGRASYEQYF.

This clonotype was found a few times. The rearrangement joins TRBV6-5 to TRBJ2-6; maybe TRBD2 (6 bases). Looked up from germline, CDR1 is MNHEY and CDR2 is SVGAGI. Trimming removed 6 bases from V and 4 bases from J, with 13 bases in between. The CDR3 extends over 15 amino acids. CDR3 amino acids: CASRTGGGGANVLTF. CDR3 bases: TGTGCCAGCAGAACCGGGGGAGGAGGGGCCAACGTCCTGACTTTC.

The chain links TRBV6-5 to TRBJ2-5; no reliable D call. Trimming left V 7 bases short and J 1 base short, with 10 bases between. CDR1 and CDR2 (germline): MNHEY, SVGAGI. The CDR3 consists of 13 residues. The CDR3 reads CASTRAFQETQYF. The DNA of the CDR3 is TGTGCCAGCACCCGGGCTTTCCAAGAGACCCAGTACTTC.

With respect to this clonotype: Here the CDR3 omits its conserved ending phenylalanine or tryptophan, so a read error is the likely source. The chain is built from TRBV7-2 and TRBJ1-1; D is unclear. CDR1 and CDR2 from the germline V gene are SGHTA and FQGNSA. Between the trimmed V and J ends, which lost 3 bases and 1 base, there was a span of 6 bases. There are 13 residues in the CDR3. The CDR3 region is CASSFTANTEAFL. The CDR3 nucleotides are TGTGCCAGCAGCTTCACAGCGAACACTGAAGCTTTCCTT.

This clonotype appeared many times. This chain uses TRBV2 with TRBJ2-7, with 7 bases lining up with TRBD2. The CDR3 runs to 15 residues. CDR1 and CDR2 from the germline V gene are SNHLY and FYNNEI. The V segment lost 0 bases and the J segment 2 bases; nucleotides outside the gene matches: 4. CDR3 loop: CASSEARGRPYEQYF. CDR3 nucleotide sequence: TGTGCCAGCAGTGAAGCGCGGGGGAGACCCTACGAGCAGTACTTC.

As for this clonotype: Just one base apart from a much larger clone, this may be a read error. The chain is built from TRBV6-5 and TRBJ2-7, with D uncertain. Germline CDR1 reads MNHEY; CDR2 reads SVGAGI. The V end was cut by 8 bases, the J end by 6 bases, with 14 bases between. The CDR3 covers 12 residues. CDR3 coding DNA: TGTGCCAGCCCCACTCCCCCGTTCGAGCAGTACTTC. This sequence encodes CASPTPPFEQYF.

V gene TRBV6-5 combines with J gene TRBJ1-2; no definite D call. V was pared by 9 bases and J by 5 bases, with 22 bases between. The CDR3 runs to 15 residues. Germline CDR1 MNHEY, CDR2 SVGAGI. The CDR3 reads CASRYIGTSGYGYTF. The CDR3 nucleotides are TGTGCCAGTCGGTATATCGGCACCTCGGGGTATGGCTACACCTTC.

As to this clonotype: The junction does not match germline at one end; this may be a read error. The chain couples TRBV5-8 to TRBJ2-7; 11 bases line up with TRBD2. The CDR3 extends over 16 amino acids. The V gene's germline CDR1 is SGHTS and CDR2 YDEGEE. Written as DNA, the CDR3 is TGCGCCAGCAGCCTTAGCGGGGGGGCTTCCTCCTACGAGCAGTACTTC. Amino acid sequence: CASSLSGGASSYEQYF.

The J gene is TRBJ2-7, the V gene TRBV20-1; tentative D call: TRBD2 (6 bases). CDR1 is DFQATT, CDR2 SNEGSKA, per germline (reference sequence). The ends were cut back, 3 bases at V and 7 bases at J, with 19 bases in the middle. The CDR3 spans 14 residues. The CDR3 loop is CSARDYRTVDEQYF. The CDR3 coding sequence is TGCAGTGCTAGGGACTACCGTACGGTAGATGAGCAGTACTTC.

This clonotype was seen many times. The chain employs TRBV7-2 and TRBJ1-1; D ambiguous. CDR1 and CDR2 from the germline V gene are SGHTA and FQGNSA. The CDR3 runs to 14 residues. V lost 5 bases, J lost 6 bases, and 16 bases lay in between. CDR3 nucleotide sequence: TGTGCCAGCAGCCTAACCGCGGAGGCGTCTGAAGCTTTCTTT. This translates into CASSLTAEASEAFF.

As regards this clonotype: No conserved phenylalanine or tryptophan ends this CDR3, so it is likely a read error. V usage is TRBV6-5 and J usage is TRBJ1-2; D is ambiguous. The CDR3 length is 11 residues. Germline V CDR1 and CDR2: MNHEY, SVGAGI. The DNA for the CDR3 is TGTGCCATCAGTTACGGGAATGGCTACACCCTC. As protein: CAISYGNGYTL.

This clonotype was observed at least ten times. The J gene is TRBJ1-4, the V gene TRBV11-2; 9 bases fit TRBD1. Germline lookup yields CDR1 SGHAT and CDR2 FQNNGV. The J segment lost 8 bases and the V segment lost 6 bases, leaving 10 bases of the junction unmatched. The CDR3 loop spans 15 amino acids. The CDR3 DNA sequence: TGTGCCAGCAGTCTCCTCGACAGGGGGAGCGAAAAACTGTTTTTT. Amino acid sequence: CASSLLDRGSEKLFF.

This clonotype has just a few counts. The chain joins TRBV12-3 or TRBV12-4 to TRBJ1-2, with unresolved D. With 3 bases removed from V and 6 bases from J, the gap between germline ends came to 17 bases. CDR3 size: 15 residues. CDR3 bases: TGTGCCAGCAGTTTGGGCGGGCCCGCTCGTGATGGCTACACCTTC. This sequence encodes CASSLGGPARDGYTF.

Note on this clonotype: This CDR3 fails to terminate in the conserved phenylalanine or tryptophan, so it likely reflects a read error. The DNA is left out, because the CDR3 cannot be placed on it with certainty; the CDR3 is given as TCRdb lists it. The chain links TRBV10-3 to TRBJ2-6. The CDR3 sequence runs 8 residues, both termini included. Germline values: CDR1 ENHRY, CDR2 SYGVKD. CDR3: CAISESWS.